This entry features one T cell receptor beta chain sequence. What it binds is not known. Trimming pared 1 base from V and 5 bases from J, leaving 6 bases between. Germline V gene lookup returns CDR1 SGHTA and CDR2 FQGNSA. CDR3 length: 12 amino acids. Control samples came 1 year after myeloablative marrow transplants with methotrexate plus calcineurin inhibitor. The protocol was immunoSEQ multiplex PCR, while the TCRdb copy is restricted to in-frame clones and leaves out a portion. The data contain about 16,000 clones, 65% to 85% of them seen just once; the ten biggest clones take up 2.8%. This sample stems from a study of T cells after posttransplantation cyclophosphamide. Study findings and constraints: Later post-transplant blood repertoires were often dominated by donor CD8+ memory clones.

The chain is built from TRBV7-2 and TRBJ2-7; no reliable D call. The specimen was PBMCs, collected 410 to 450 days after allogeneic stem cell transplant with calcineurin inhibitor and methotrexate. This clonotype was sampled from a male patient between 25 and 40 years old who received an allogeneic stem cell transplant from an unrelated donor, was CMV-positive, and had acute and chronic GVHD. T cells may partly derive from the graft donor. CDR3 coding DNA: TGTGCCAGCAGCTTAGTAAGAGACGAGCAGTACTTC. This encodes CASSLVRDEQYF.